This TCR beta chain was retrieved from a study of technical replicates of blood from a few donors. The method was immunoSEQ multiplex PCR; TCRdb's version includes in-frame clones alone and lacks a portion of them. The table has more than 65,000 clones, roughly 95% seen once. Trimming at V came to 3 bases and at J to 0 bases, leaving 14 bases not matched to a gene. CDR1 WNHNN and CDR2 SYGVQD come from the germline V gene (reference sequence). This CDR3 comprises 18 residues. Sequencing input: T cells isolated from PBMCs. This TCR came from a human donor in good health. The chain employs TRBV10-1 and TRBJ2-7; 7 bases map to TRBD2. The CDR3 region is CASSDRDYSPVGSYEQYF. DNA for the CDR3: TGCGCCAGCAGTGACCGGGACTACTCCCCCGTTGGCTCCTACGAGCAGTACTTC.